Listed below are T cell receptor beta chains from one sample, sequenced in a study of blood T cell repertoires in COVID-19. Here immunoSEQ multiplex PCR was the method, and the copy in TCRdb shows in-frame clones only, minus some. The sample contains 20,000 to 25,000 clones, approximately 80% of which appear only once. The sequencing sample was made of peripheral blood. These receptors were obtained from a man aged 65-85 years with acute or convalescent COVID-19. Each CDR3 is given with its conserved first and last residue. A D gene is named only where the DNA matches it firmly. Expanded clones are given a class, and other clones once, few, many or no size at all.

>-|TRBJ2-7|TRBD2|TRBV19|15
TGTGCCAGTAGTAATGCGGGAGGCATCTCCTACGAGCAGTACTTC
CASSNAGGISYEQYF
>once|TRBJ2-1|TRBD2|TRBV30|14
TGTGCCTGGCGTGCGGGAGACTCCTACAATGAGCAGTTCTTC
CAWRAGDSYNEQFF
>-|TRBJ2-3|TRBD2|TRBV30|17
TGTGCCTGGATGAGAGTTGGCGGGGGGGCGGGCACAGATACGCAGTATTTT
CAWMRVGGGAGTDTQYF
>-|TRBJ2-7|TRBD2|TRBV7-2|16
TGTGCCAGCAGCCTGCGGGGGGAGCCGGCGATCTACGAGCAGTACTTC
CASSLRGEPAIYEQYF
>few|TRBJ2-5|-|TRBV6-2/TRBV6-3|14
TGTGCCAGCAGTTACGGGCAGGCTTGGGAGACCCAGTACTTC
CASSYGQAWETQYF
>-|TRBJ1-2|-|TRBV19|13
TGTGCCAGTAGGGCGGATGGGGCCTTTGGCTACACCTTC
CASRADGAFGYTF
>-|TRBJ2-2|-|TRBV7-2|17
TGTGCCAGCAGCTTCCCGAAAGGGGCGGTTAACACCGGGGAGCTGTTTTTT
CASSFPKGAVNTGELFF
>-|TRBJ1-5|-|TRBV30|13
TGTGCCTGGAGTTACAGGGCCGCACGGCCCCAGCATTTT
CAWSYRAARPQHF
>-|TRBJ2-4|TRBD1|TRBV7-2|12
TGTGCCAGCAGCTTATCGGGACAGGGGCCGTACTTC
CASSLSGQGPYF
>few|TRBJ1-1|-|TRBV5-1|15
TGCGCCAGCAGCCTAAACCCCAGGGTAGACACTGAAGCTTTCTTT
CASSLNPRVDTEAFF
>-|TRBJ1-1|-|TRBV12-2|16
TGTGCAAGTCGTCGTGCATGTCAGACAGCGAACACTGAAGCTTTCTTT
CASRRACQTANTEAFF
>-|TRBJ2-1|TRBD2|TRBV14|18
TGTGCCAGCAGCGCTCACCCTCTCGTCGCGGGGGGCTACAATGAGCAGTTCTTC
CASSAHPLVAGGYNEQFF
>-|TRBJ2-5|TRBD2|TRBV5-4|16
TGTGCCAGCAGCTTCCGACTAGCGGGGGTCCAAGAGACCCAGTACTTC
CASSFRLAGVQETQYF
>once|TRBJ2-5|TRBD2|TRBV6-5|16
TGTGCCAGCAGTTCTTTCGGGGCAGCGGGAGCAGAGACCCAGTACTTC
CASSSFGAAGAETQYF
>once|TRBJ2-3|TRBD2|TRBV4-3|19
TGCGCCAGCAGCCAAGATTACCGAAGACTAGCGGGAGCAGGGGGTACGCAGTATTTT
CASSQDYRRLAGAGGTQYF
>-|TRBJ1-1|-|TRBV5-1|15
TGCGCCAGCAGCTTGGCCCCGACAGGGAACACTGAAGCTTTCTTT
CASSLAPTGNTEAFF
>-|TRBJ2-1|-|TRBV28|15
TGTGCCAGCAGTTCGAGAGCGGGACACTACAATGAGCAGTTCTTC
CASSSRAGHYNEQFF
>-|TRBJ1-1|TRBD1|TRBV3-1/TRBV3-2|15
TGTGCCAGCAGCCAAGTCCCAGACAGGGGATTTGGGGCTTTCTTT
CASSQVPDRGFGAFF
>-|TRBJ1-5|-|TRBV5-1|14
TGCGCCAGCAGCCCGGATGGGGGGAATCAGCCCCAGCATTTT
CASSPDGGNQPQHF
>-|TRBJ1-5|-|TRBV30|16
TGTGCCTGGAGTGGAAAACGAGGGCGTGAGAGTCAGCCCCAGCATTTT
CAWSGKRGRESQPQHF
>-|TRBJ2-1|-|TRBV4-2|15
TGTGCCAGCAGCCCCCCCCAGCGGTCCTACAATGAGCAGTTCTTC
CASSPPQRSYNEQFF
>once|TRBJ1-4|TRBD1|TRBV5-4|15
TGTGCCAGCAGCTCTGAAGGGGGCGCGGGTGAAAAACTGTTTTTT
CASSSEGGAGEKLFF
>-|TRBJ1-1|TRBD1|TRBV5-1|13
TGCGCCAGCAGGCGGACAGGGGCCGAATCGGCTTTCTTT
CASRRTGAESAFF